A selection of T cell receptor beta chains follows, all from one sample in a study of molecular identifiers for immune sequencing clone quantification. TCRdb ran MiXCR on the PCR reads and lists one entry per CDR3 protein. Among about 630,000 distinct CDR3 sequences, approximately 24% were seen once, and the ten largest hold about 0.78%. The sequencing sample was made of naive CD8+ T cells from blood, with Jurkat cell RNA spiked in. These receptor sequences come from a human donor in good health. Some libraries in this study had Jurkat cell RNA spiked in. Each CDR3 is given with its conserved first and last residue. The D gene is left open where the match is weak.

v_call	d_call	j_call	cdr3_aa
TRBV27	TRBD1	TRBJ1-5	CASRLTGGSQPQHF
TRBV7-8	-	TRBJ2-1	CASSLGLANGYEQFF
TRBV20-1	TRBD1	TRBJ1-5	CSARENTDRDQPQHF
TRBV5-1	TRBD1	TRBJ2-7	CASSPDPDRGPYEQYF
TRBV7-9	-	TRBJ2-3	CASTPGGATDTQYF
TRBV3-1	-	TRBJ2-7	CASSQGPGRDYEQYF
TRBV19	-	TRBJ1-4	CASRNWTDGNEKLFF
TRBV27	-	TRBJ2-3	CASSLSSAGSVDTQYF
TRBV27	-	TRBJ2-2	CASSLANAGELFF
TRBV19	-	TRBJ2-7	CASSIAQGYEQYF
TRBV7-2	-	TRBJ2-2	CASSLVLAAELFF
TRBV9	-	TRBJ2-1	CASSADLSYNEQFF
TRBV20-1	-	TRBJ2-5	CSARDLQETQYF
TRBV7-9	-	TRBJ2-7	CARRPQERSYEQYF
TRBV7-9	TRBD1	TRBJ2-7	CASSTNGQVYEQYF
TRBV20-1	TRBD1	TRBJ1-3	CSARGARGWLSGNTIYF
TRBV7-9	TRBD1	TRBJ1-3	CASSPRDRRNTIYF
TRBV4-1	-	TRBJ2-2	CASSQDATWDTGELFF
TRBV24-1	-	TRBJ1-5	CATSELDSNQPQHF
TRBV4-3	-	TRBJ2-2	CASSQDRLVPGELFF
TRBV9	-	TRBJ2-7	CASSAGTESYEQYF
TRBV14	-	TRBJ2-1	CASRPAGTSAGEQFF
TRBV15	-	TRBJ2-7	CATSSSRRGYEQYF
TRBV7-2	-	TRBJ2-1	CASSLDPRTTSSYNEQFF
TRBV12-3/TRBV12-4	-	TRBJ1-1	CASSPFRAITDAFF
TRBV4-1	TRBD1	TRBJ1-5	CASSQSGQINQPQHF
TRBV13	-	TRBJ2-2	CASSPRQNTGELFF
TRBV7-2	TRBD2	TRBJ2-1	CASSLVSRDYLDNEQFF
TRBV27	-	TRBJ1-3	CASSLSFNSGNTIYF
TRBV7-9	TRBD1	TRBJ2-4	CASSPGGLAKNIQYF
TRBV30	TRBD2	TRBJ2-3	CAWSAGGGTDTQYF
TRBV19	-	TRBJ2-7	CASSIGTVYEQYF
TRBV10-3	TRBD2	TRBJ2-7	CAISARLAGDSYEQYF
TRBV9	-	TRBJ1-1	CASSPPVTANTEAFF
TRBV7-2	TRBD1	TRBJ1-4	CASSPGTAPTSEKLFF
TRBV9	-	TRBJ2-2	CASSPSVTGELFF
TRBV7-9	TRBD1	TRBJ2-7	CASSPPGGMGEQYF
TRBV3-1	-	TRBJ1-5	CASSQKLGVAQPQHF
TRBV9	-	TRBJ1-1	CASSYHGREGGTEAFF
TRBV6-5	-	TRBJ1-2	CASSPWSGVVGGYTF
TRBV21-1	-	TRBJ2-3	CASSKVSGHRLSTDTQYF
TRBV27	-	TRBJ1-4	CASSFRPVNEKLFF
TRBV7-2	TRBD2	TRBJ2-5	CASSPIGGGETQYF
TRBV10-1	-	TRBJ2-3	CASSEYGVDTQYF
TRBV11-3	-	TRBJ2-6	CASSILASSGANVLTF
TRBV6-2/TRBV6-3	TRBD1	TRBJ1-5	CASSQDRVDQPQHF
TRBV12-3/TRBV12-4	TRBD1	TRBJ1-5	CASSSGTGYRNQPQHF
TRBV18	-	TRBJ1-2	CASSPERDGYGYTF
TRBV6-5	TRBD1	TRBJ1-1	CASSLEDRVNTEAFF
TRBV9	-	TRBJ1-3	CARSAGGGDSGNTIYF
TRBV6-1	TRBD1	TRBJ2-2	CASRPGQGLTGELFF
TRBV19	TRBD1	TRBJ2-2	CASRVGDRGRGGELFF
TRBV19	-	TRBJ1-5	CASSMGSLNQPQHF